This T cell receptor (beta chain) was identified in a study of blood T cell repertoires in COVID-19. The wider study: PBMCs, B-cell-depleted T cells, or T cells were the source of the cDNA or gDNA that made up the material.

Original methodology: It was from reference gene primer amplification that nucleated cell counts were estimated. Profiling relied on immunoSEQ multiplex PCR, and the TCRdb table lists in-frame clones only, not all of them. V, J and clone size were drawn from that table, and D and trimming were deduced from the DNA. The data hold about 87,000 clones, with roughly 84% observed a single time. The CDR3 contains 13 residues. Trimming took 6 bases from V and 2 from J, leaving 10 bases between them. The germline gives CDR1 MNHEY, CDR2 SMNVEV (reference sequence). V is TRBV27 and J is TRBJ2-5; D is possibly TRBD2 (5 bases). The receptor comes from an elderly woman with COVID-19, enrolled during active disease. Material: peripheral blood. The CDR3 DNA is TGTGCCAGCAGCCACGGACTGCAAGAGACCCAGTACTTC. This codes for CASSHGLQETQYF.